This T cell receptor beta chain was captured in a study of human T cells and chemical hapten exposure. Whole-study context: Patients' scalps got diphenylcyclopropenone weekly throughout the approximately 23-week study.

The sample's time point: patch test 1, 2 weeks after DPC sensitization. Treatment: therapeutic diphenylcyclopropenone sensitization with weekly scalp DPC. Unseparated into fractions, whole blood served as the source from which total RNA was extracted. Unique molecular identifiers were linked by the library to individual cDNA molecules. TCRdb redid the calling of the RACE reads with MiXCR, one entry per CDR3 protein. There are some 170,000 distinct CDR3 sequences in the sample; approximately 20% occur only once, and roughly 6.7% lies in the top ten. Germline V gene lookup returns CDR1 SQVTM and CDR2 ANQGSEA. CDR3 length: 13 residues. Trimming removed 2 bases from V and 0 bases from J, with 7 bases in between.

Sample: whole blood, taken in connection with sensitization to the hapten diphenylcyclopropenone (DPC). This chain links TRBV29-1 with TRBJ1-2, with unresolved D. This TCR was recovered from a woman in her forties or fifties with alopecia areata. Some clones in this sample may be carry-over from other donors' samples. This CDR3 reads CSVERRPNYGYTF. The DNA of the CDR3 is TGCAGCGTTGAACGGCGGCCTAACTATGGCTACACCTTC.